Below, 9 T cell receptor beta chains from the same sample are listed, as sequenced in a study of T cell changes during pregnancy in multiple sclerosis. Sequenced by immunoSEQ multiplex PCR; TCRdb stores in-frame clones only, minus some. This sample carries 85,000 to 120,000 clones, more than 80% of them seen once, and the ten largest clones take about 1.6%. The starting material was peripheral blood, obtained before pregnancy. Every receptor here comes from a female donor with multiple sclerosis, enrolled in a pregnancy study.

The chain combines TRBV5-4 with TRBJ1-2, with TRBD1 matching over 7 bases. The CDR3 is 16 residues long. With 4 bases clipped from V and 2 bases from J, the junction kept 11 bases outside the gene matches. The V gene's germline CDR1 is SGHNT and CDR2 YYREEE (reference sequence). For the CDR3, the DNA is TGTGCCAGCAGCCCCCAGCCAGGCAGGGGGAACTATGGCTACACCTTC. It translates to CASSPQPGRGNYGYTF.

This CDR3 is CAWSVKYSGNTIYF. The CDR3 coding sequence is TGTGCCTGGAGTGTTAAATATTCTGGAAACACCATATATTTT. This chain links TRBV30 with TRBJ1-3; the D is unclear. CDR3 length equals 14 residues. Trimming removed 0 bases at V and 1 base at J, with 7 bases between. Germline CDR1 GTSNPN, CDR2 SVGIG (reference sequence).

The rearrangement joins TRBV6-5 to TRBJ1-5, with TRBD1 as a possible D gene (5 bases). V lost 5 bases and J 2 bases, leaving 10 bases between the germline ends. The germline V gene encodes CDR1 MNHEY and CDR2 SVGAGI. The CDR3 spans 14 residues. The CDR3 loop reads CASSRGGGNQPQHF. CDR3 coding DNA: TGTGCCAGCAGTAGGGGTGGGGGCAATCAGCCCCAGCATTTT.

The chain joins TRBV28 to TRBJ2-1; D is ambiguous. The germline gives CDR1 MDHEN, CDR2 SYDVKM. Trimming shortened V by 9 bases and J by 4 bases, and 10 bases separated the two germline ends. The CDR3 is 12 amino acids. The CDR3 spells CASYSSYNEQFF. DNA for the CDR3: TGTGCCAGTTACTCCTCATACAATGAGCAGTTCTTC. The full variable domain, with the rest looked up from reference TRBV28 and TRBJ2-1, is DVKVTQSSRYLVKRTGEKVFLECVQDMDHENMFWYRQDPGLGLRLIYFSYDVKMKEKGDIPEGYSVSREKKERFSLILESASTNQTSMYLCASYSSYNEQFFGPGTRLTVL.

The rearrangement uses TRBV7-9 and TRBJ2-4, with D tentatively TRBD2 (5 bases). V was trimmed by 4 bases and J by 3 bases, leaving 7 bases between them. Germline V gives CDR1 SEHNR, CDR2 FQNEAQ (reference sequence). This CDR3 is 13 amino acids long. The DNA for the CDR3 is TGTGCCAGCAGCTCTGGACTCAAAAACATTCAGTACTTC. The encoded protein is CASSSGLKNIQYF.

The genes are TRBV27 and TRBJ2-2, with TRBD2 identical over 15 bases. This CDR3 contains 18 residues. Trimming cost V 3 bases and J 5 bases; bases outside gene matches: 7. The germline CDR1 and CDR2 sequences are MNHEY and SMNVEV (reference sequence). The CDR3 loop reads CASSFAGLAGGTTGELFF. CDR3 coding DNA: TGTGCCAGCAGTTTCGCGGGACTAGCGGGAGGAACTACCGGGGAGCTGTTTTTT.

The CDR3 DNA is TGTGCCAGCAGGAGCGGGAGAGCGAACACAGATACGCAGTATTTT. Translating gives CASRSGRANTDTQYF. The rearrangement links TRBV7-2 to TRBJ2-3, with 8 bases lining up with TRBD2. The CDR3 is made up of 15 amino acids. V trimming: 6 bases; J trimming: 2 bases; junction bases outside the gene matches: 7. The germline CDR1 and CDR2 sequences are SGHTA and FQGNSA.

The table lists this clone with a count of one. This chain connects TRBV27 to TRBJ1-6, with D unclear. The CDR3 covers 15 residues. CDR1 MNHEY and CDR2 SMNVEV come from the germline V gene (reference sequence). Trimming removed 6 bases from V and 9 bases from J, with 18 bases in between. CDR3 nucleotides: TGTGCCAGCAGGGCGGGAGGAGGGCGGGGTTCACCCCTCCACTTT. Its translation: CASRAGGGRGSPLHF.

The chain links TRBV6-1 to TRBJ2-7, with D possibly being TRBD1 (6 bases). This CDR3 spans 14 amino acids. From germline, CDR1 is MNHNS and CDR2 SASEGT. V was clipped by 6 bases and J by 1 base, with 13 bases between them. CDR3 protein: CASSWDMESYEQYF. CDR3 in DNA: TGTGCCAGCAGCTGGGACATGGAATCCTACGAGCAGTACTTC.